Below are 26 T cell receptor beta chains sequenced from a single sample in a study of T cell responses to AZD1222 COVID-19 vaccine. The method was immunoSEQ multiplex PCR; TCRdb's version includes in-frame clones alone and lacks a portion of them. The sample has just under 85,000 clones; approximately 85% are singletons. The specimen was peripheral blood, collected on day 0 of AZD1222 vaccination. The origin of the receptors is an adult in good health.

In regard to this clone: Given the absence of the conserved phenylalanine or tryptophan at the CDR3 end, a read error is likely. It is unclear where the CDR3 begins or ends on the DNA, so no DNA is shown, and the CDR3 is as TCRdb lists it. This sequence joins TRBV19 and TRBJ2-7; TRBD1, the table's D call, lacks a check against the DNA. Ends included, the CDR3 has 8 residues. The V gene's germline CDR1 is LNHDA and CDR2 SQIVND (reference sequence). The CDR3 loop reads CASRGQPL.

This chain joins TRBV5-4 and TRBJ1-1; D unresolved. This CDR3 is 13 amino acids long. Germline V gene sequence: CDR1 SGHNT, CDR2 YYREEE (reference sequence). Deletions cut 0 bases from V and 5 bases from J, with 8 bases between. CDR3 protein: CASSLDTGTEAFF. In DNA, the CDR3 is TGTGCCAGCAGCTTGGATACCGGGACTGAAGCTTTCTTT.

V usage is TRBV5-6 and J usage is TRBJ2-7; TRBD1 matches 7 bases. Germline-derived CDR1 and CDR2 are SGHDT and YYEEEE. There are 13 residues in the CDR3. V gave up 1 base and J gave up 2 bases; unmatched junction bases: 0. The CDR3 loop reads CASSLTGAYEQYF. For the CDR3, the DNA is TGTGCCAGCAGCTTGACAGGGGCCTACGAGCAGTACTTC.

About this clone itself: The same CDR3 can be traced to other DNA sequences in this sample. The V call is TRBV24-1, the J call TRBJ2-2; 8 nucleotides align to TRBD1. This CDR3 has 14 amino acids. J was trimmed by 4 bases and V by 7 bases; bases with no gene match: 4. Germline V gene sequence: CDR1 KGHDR, CDR2 SFDVKD. The CDR3 is CATSDRGSTGELFF. The CDR3 DNA follows: TGTGCCACCAGCGACAGGGGATCCACCGGGGAGCTGTTTTTT.

The rearrangement uses TRBV2 and TRBJ2-1, with a weak D call TRBD2 (7 bases). Trimming shortened V by 6 bases and J by 7 bases, and 22 bases separated the two germline ends. The CDR3 is 16 residues long. Germline V gene sequence: CDR1 SNHLY, CDR2 FYNNEI. DNA of the CDR3: TGTGCCAGCAGGGAGCCGGGGGGCGGGAGAACGAATGAGCAGTTCTTC. It translates to CASREPGGGRTNEQFF.

The genes are TRBV10-2 and TRBJ2-1; 12 positions agree with TRBD2. The V gene end was trimmed by 4 bases and the J gene end by 1 base; junction bases not matched to a gene: 5. The CDR3 loop spans 17 amino acids. Germline CDR1 and CDR2: WSHSY and SAAADI. CDR3 in DNA: TGCGCCAGCAGTGTGACTAGCGGGAGTTTATCCTACAATGAGCAGTTCTTC. This sequence encodes CASSVTSGSLSYNEQFF.

The chain carries TRBV19 and TRBJ1-1; D is undetermined. Germline values: CDR1 LNHDA, CDR2 SQIVND (reference sequence). V was clipped by 8 bases and J by 0 bases, with 10 bases between them. This CDR3 has 13 residues. CDR3 coding DNA: TGTGCCAGTTCAGGCATCATGAACACTGAAGCTTTCTTT. Its translation is CASSGIMNTEAFF.

The chain has TRBV27 and TRBJ2-7, with D possibly matching TRBD1 (5 bases). Trimming removed 2 bases from V and 6 bases from J, with 17 bases in between. Germline CDR1 MNHEY, CDR2 SMNVEV (reference sequence). CDR3 length: 15 amino acids. CDR3 amino acids: CASSLQSQVRSEQYF. CDR3 DNA: TGTGCCAGCAGTTTACAATCACAGGTACGCAGCGAGCAGTACTTC.

In DNA form, the CDR3 reads TGTGCCAGCAGTGGCCGGTTTCCCCCCTACGAGCAGTACTTC. Amino acids: CASSGRFPPYEQYF. The chain uses TRBV6-2 or TRBV6-3 and TRBJ2-7; D ambiguous. Germline V lookup: CDR1 MNHEY, CDR2 SVGEGT. The CDR3 extends over 14 amino acids. Trimming stripped 5 bases from V and 2 bases from J, with 13 bases between.

This chain connects TRBV3-1 (or the pseudogene TRBV3-2) to TRBJ2-6; D is unresolved. Germline V lookup: CDR1 LGHDT, CDR2 YNNKEL (reference sequence). Between the trimmed V and J ends, which lost 4 bases and 2 bases, there was a span of 15 bases. This CDR3 spans 17 amino acids. The CDR3 reads CASSPLDLGAGANVLTF. The CDR3 DNA sequence: TGTGCCAGCAGCCCCCTCGACCTAGGTGCTGGGGCCAACGTCCTGACTTTC.

This clone was detected once. The CDR3 coding sequence is TGTGCCAGCTCACCACAGGGGGGCTCTGGAAACACCATATATTTT. This gives the protein CASSPQGGSGNTIYF. V usage is TRBV18 and J usage is TRBJ1-3; tentatively, D is TRBD1 (6 bases). V was pared by 1 base and J by 0 bases, with 7 bases between. This CDR3 is 15 amino acids long. Germline lookup yields CDR1 KGHSH and CDR2 LQKENI.

The table lists this clone with a few counts. The rearrangement links TRBV7-3 to TRBJ2-3; D gene unclear. Looked up from germline, CDR1 is SGHTA and CDR2 is FQGTGA. This CDR3 has 13 residues. V was trimmed by 3 bases and J by 7 bases, leaving 11 bases between them. The CDR3 spells CASSFDIRNTQYF. The CDR3 DNA reads as TGTGCCAGCAGCTTCGACATTAGGAATACGCAGTATTTT. Complete variable domain (other parts from reference TRBV7-3 and TRBJ2-3): GAGVSQTPSNKVTEKGKYVELRCDPISGHTALYWYRQSLGQGPEFLIYFQGTGAADDSGLPNDRFFAVRPEGSVSTLKIQRTERGDSAVYLCASSFDIRNTQYFGPGTRLTVL.

This chain joins TRBV7-2 and TRBJ2-3; D call uncertain. CDR1 and CDR2 (germline): SGHTA, FQGNSA. CDR3 size: 15 residues. The V end was cut by 1 base, the J end by 3 bases, with 11 bases between. The CDR3 sequence: CASSLGVSGTDTQYF. The CDR3 nucleotides are TGTGCCAGCAGCTTAGGGGTTTCCGGGACAGATACGCAGTATTTT.

This clone came up a few times. DNA for the CDR3: TGTGCCAGCAGTCTAGACAGGGACTTGAGACCCCAGTACTTC. It specifies CASSLDRDLRPQYF. This chain links TRBV11-2 with TRBJ2-5, with D perhaps TRBD1 (7 bases). The germline V and J ends were trimmed by 6 bases and 9 bases, with 20 bases remaining between them. CDR3 length: 14 residues. Germline V gene data show CDR1 as SGHAT and CDR2 as FQNNGV.

The V and J genes are TRBV25-1 and TRBJ2-5; weak D call: TRBD1 (6 bases). The CDR3 has 13 residues. Germline values: CDR1 MGHDK, CDR2 SYGVNS. Trimming shortened V by 2 bases and J by 9 bases, and 13 bases separated the two germline ends. The CDR3 DNA sequence: TGTGCCAGCAGTGAAACCCCAACAGGGCCCCAGTACTTC. It yields the protein CASSETPTGPQYF.

The chain links TRBV3-1 (or the pseudogene TRBV3-2) to TRBJ2-1; no reliable D call. The CDR3 length is 11 residues. The V gene's germline CDR1 is LGHDT and CDR2 YNNKEL (reference sequence). Between the trimmed V and J ends, which lost 0 bases and 16 bases, there was a span of 10 bases. The CDR3 is CASSQDTISFF. The CDR3 nucleotides read TGTGCCAGCAGCCAAGATACCATCTCTTTCTTC.

The chain employs TRBV28 and TRBJ1-3; D remains unclear. The length of the CDR3 is 15 residues. The germline gives CDR1 MDHEN, CDR2 SYDVKM. V shed 3 bases and J shed 0 bases, with 9 bases lying between them. CDR3 in amino acids: CASSFSGVSGNTIYF. As DNA, the CDR3 is TGTGCCAGCAGTTTTTCCGGGGTCTCTGGAAACACCATATATTTT.

V usage is TRBV4-1 and J usage is TRBJ1-2, with TRBD1 identical over 10 bases. The germline CDR1 and CDR2 sequences are MGHRA and YSYEKL. The CDR3 sequence is 15 residues long. V lost 1 base and J lost 4; bases outside the gene matches: 3. CDR3 in amino acids: CASSQGQGALYGYTF. CDR3 DNA sequence: TGCGCCAGCAGCCAAGGACAGGGGGCCCTCTATGGCTACACCTTC.

This clone appeared a single time. The chain links TRBV5-4 to TRBJ1-1; the D gene is possibly TRBD1 (6 bases). Deletions cut 4 bases from V and 1 base from J, with 14 bases between. The germline V gene has CDR1 SGHNT and CDR2 YYREEE (reference sequence). The CDR3 is made up of 15 amino acids. CDR3 nucleotide sequence: TGTGCCAGCAGCATGACAGGAGGGACGAACACTGAAGCTTTCTTT. It yields the protein CASSMTGGTNTEAFF.

The rearrangement uses TRBV7-2 and TRBJ1-3; a weak D match, TRBD1 (5 bases). V dropped 3 bases and J dropped 2 bases, with 8 bases sitting between them. Per the germline V gene, CDR1 is SGHTA and CDR2 is FQGNSA. This CDR3 has 14 amino acids. The CDR3, as DNA: TGTGCCAGCAGCTTTGGGGGAGCTGGAAACACCATATATTTT. This encodes CASSFGGAGNTIYF.

The chain employs TRBV28 and TRBJ1-2; D gene unclear. V was clipped by 6 bases and J by 7 bases, with 12 bases between them. CDR3 size: 12 residues. Germline CDR1 MDHEN, CDR2 SYDVKM. DNA for the CDR3: TGTGCCAGCAGCTCAGAATTGGGTGGCTACACCTTC. Its translation: CASSSELGGYTF.

This clone was seen only a few times. The V call is TRBV5-1, the J call TRBJ1-2, with a possible D match to TRBD1 (5 bases). The CDR3 is 13 residues long. Germline V gene lookup returns CDR1 SGHRS and CDR2 YFSETQ. V dropped 4 bases and J dropped 3 bases, with 10 bases sitting between them. CDR3 in DNA: TGCGCCAGCAGCGACCCGACAGACTATGGCTACACCTTC. Protein: CASSDPTDYGYTF.

This rearrangement joins TRBV6-1 to TRBJ1-2, with 9 bases lining up with TRBD1. The CDR3 covers 16 residues. Germline CDR1 is MNHNS and CDR2 is SASEGT. V lost 4 bases to trimming and J lost 2 bases; unmatched junction nucleotides: 8. The CDR3 reads CASSGTGQGRNYGYTF. The DNA of the CDR3 is TGTGCCAGCAGTGGGACGGGACAGGGAAGGAACTATGGCTACACCTTC.

This sequence joins TRBV5-1 and TRBJ1-2; D is possibly TRBD1 (5 bases). Germline loops: CDR1 SGHRS, CDR2 YFSETQ. V gave up 4 bases and J gave up 2 bases, with 12 bases separating them. This CDR3 has 14 amino acids. The DNA for the CDR3 is TGCGCCAGCAGCCGGGACGGCCAGAACTATGGCTACACCTTC. Encoded protein: CASSRDGQNYGYTF.

This clone showed up just once. This chain links TRBV2 with TRBJ2-3; no clear D gene. This CDR3 is 13 amino acids long. From germline, CDR1 is SNHLY and CDR2 FYNNEI. Trimming cost V 2 bases and J 2 bases, with 5 bases left between them. CDR3 nucleotides: TGTGCCAGCAGTGAACCCTTCACAGATACGCAGTATTTT. It translates to CASSEPFTDTQYF.

This clone appeared a few times. This chain joins TRBV18 and TRBJ2-3, with D hard to call. CDR1 and CDR2 (germline): KGHSH, LQKENI. The CDR3 is 17 amino acids. Trimming cost V 2 bases and J 0 bases, with 15 bases left between them. This CDR3 reads CASSPIVGISSTDTQYF. CDR3 DNA sequence: TGTGCCAGCTCACCAATAGTGGGGATCTCTAGCACAGATACGCAGTATTTT.